The entry below gives a single TCR beta chain sequence along with its context. Antigen specificity is unknown. TCR beta VDJ and CDR3 profiling used genomic DNA as template. TCRdb reprocessed the reads with MiXCR, giving one entry per CDR3 protein. The sample has more than 250,000 distinct CDR3 sequences, 45% to 70% seen once. Trimming cost V 3 bases and J 8 bases, with 18 bases left between them. CDR1 is KGHDR and CDR2 is SFDVKD in the germline V gene. This CDR3 has 15 amino acids. The data belong to a study of CD8+CD57+ T cells in acquired aplastic anemia. Across the whole study: CD4+ and CD8+ cells, once sorted, gave DNA averaging about 3.4 ug.

Study-wide results and caveats: Patient and control CD8+ Simpson's diversity was not significantly different. It was found that twenty-nine CD8+ CDR3 sequences were shared between patients and controls.

Input material: sorted CD4+, CD8+, or CD8+CD57+ T cells (not recorded which) from PBMCs. This receptor was taken from a human donor with severe aplastic anemia or a healthy control (not recorded which). This rearrangement joins TRBV24-1 to TRBJ1-2, with unresolved D. The CDR3 bases are TGTGCCACCAGTGATGGTGCTGAAGAGGGAGAAGGCTACACCTTC. The encoded protein is CATSDGAEEGEGYTF.